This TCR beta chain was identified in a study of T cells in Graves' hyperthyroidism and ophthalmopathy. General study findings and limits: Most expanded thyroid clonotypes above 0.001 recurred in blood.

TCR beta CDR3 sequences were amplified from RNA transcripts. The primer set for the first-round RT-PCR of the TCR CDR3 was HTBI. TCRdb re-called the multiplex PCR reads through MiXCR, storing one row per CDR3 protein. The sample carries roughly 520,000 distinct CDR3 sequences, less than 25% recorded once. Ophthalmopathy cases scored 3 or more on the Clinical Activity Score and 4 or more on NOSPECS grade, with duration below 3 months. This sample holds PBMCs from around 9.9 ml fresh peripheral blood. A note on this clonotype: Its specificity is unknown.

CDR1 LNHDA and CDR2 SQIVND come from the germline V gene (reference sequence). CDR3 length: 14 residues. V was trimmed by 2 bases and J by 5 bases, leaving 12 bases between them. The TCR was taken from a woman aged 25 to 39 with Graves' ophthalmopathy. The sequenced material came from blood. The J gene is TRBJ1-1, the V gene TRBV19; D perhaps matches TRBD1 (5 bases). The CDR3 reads CASSILGASTEAFF. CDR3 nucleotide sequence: TGTGCCAGTAGTATACTCGGGGCATCGACTGAAGCTTTCTTT.